This passage covers 17 T cell receptor beta chains from one sample sequenced in a study of cytomegalovirus exposure and HLA in healthy donors (dated by TCRdb to the late 2010s). Library generation was performed with the immunoSEQ multiplex PCR assay. A mixture of 60 forward primers for TCR Vbeta segments and 13 reverse primers for TCR Jbeta segments was used in the multiplex PCR. In TCRdb, the immuneACCESS table is reduced to in-frame sequences with V and J assigned. These tables do not hold every clone; where another copy was compared, an unresolved V gene accounts for under half, and the others remain unexplained. This sample has about 120,000 clones in its table, and approximately 80% of those were observed once. The top ten constitute less than 6% of the sample. The material sequenced was PBMCs. Receptors originate from a man aged 18 to 29 in good health and CMV-seropositive.

The genes are TRBV4-1 and TRBJ2-6; D is possibly TRBD1 (5 bases). CDR1 and CDR2 from the germline V gene are MGHRA and YSYEKL. This CDR3 is 19 amino acids long. The ends were cut back, 2 bases at V and 0 bases at J, with 17 bases in the middle. In DNA, the CDR3 is TGCGCCAGCAGCCAACGACCCCGTACAGGAACCTCTGGGGCCAACGTCCTGACTTTC. This gives the protein CASSQRPRTGTSGANVLTF.

This chain uses TRBV7-6 with TRBJ2-7, with a possible D match to TRBD2 (5 bases). This CDR3 comprises 14 residues. The germline CDR1 and CDR2 sequences are SGHVS and FNYEAQ. V was shortened by 0 bases and J by 2 bases, with 8 bases between the two germline ends. The CDR3 protein is CASSLAGAPYEQYF. DNA of the CDR3: TGTGCCAGCAGCTTAGCGGGAGCGCCCTACGAGCAGTACTTC.

DNA of the CDR3: TGTGCCAGCAGCCAAGATAAACTAGCGGAGGCCTACGAGCAGTACTTC. Translated, it gives CASSQDKLAEAYEQYF. The chain couples TRBV14 to TRBJ2-7, with 8 nucleotides matching TRBD2. V shed 0 bases and J 2 bases; nucleotides not matched to a gene: 6. Germline V CDR1 and CDR2: SGHDN, FVKESK. This CDR3 has 16 amino acids.

The CDR3 here is CASSLDGRGPEAFF. The CDR3 DNA reads as TGCGCCAGCAGCTTGGATGGCAGGGGTCCTGAAGCTTTCTTT. This chain joins TRBV5-1 and TRBJ1-1; perhaps TRBD1 as D (6 bases). This CDR3 region has 14 residues. V was shortened by 0 bases and J by 6 bases, with 12 bases between the two germline ends. In germline, CDR1 is SGHRS, CDR2 YFSETQ.

The chain combines TRBV7-8 with TRBJ2-1; TRBD2 matches 8 bases. Per the germline V gene, CDR1 is SGHVS and CDR2 is FQNEAQ. The CDR3 loop spans 16 amino acids. V gave up 5 bases and J gave up 4 bases; unmatched junction bases: 10. CDR3 residues: CASSPDLAGPYNEQFF. CDR3 DNA sequence: TGTGCCAGCAGCCCCGATCTAGCGGGTCCATACAATGAGCAGTTCTTC.

This clone has a handful of counts. The CDR3, as DNA: TGTGCCAGTAGTGCAGGGATGAACACTGAAGCTTTCTTT. Translating it yields CASSAGMNTEAFF. The chain links TRBV19 to TRBJ1-1; tentatively, D is TRBD1 (5 bases). Trimming pared 5 bases from V and 0 bases from J, leaving 7 bases between. Germline V gene sequence: CDR1 LNHDA, CDR2 SQIVND (reference sequence). The CDR3 extends over 13 amino acids.

This chain joins TRBV28 and TRBJ2-5, with TRBD2 matching 8 bases. This CDR3 region has 14 residues. V was pared by 7 bases and J by 7 bases, with 11 bases of the junction left unmatched. CDR1 and CDR2 (germline): MDHEN, SYDVKM. The CDR3 nucleotides read TGTGCCAGCAAATCACCGGGAGGGGAGGGGACCCAGTACTTC. Translating gives CASKSPGGEGTQYF.

The rearrangement uses TRBV19 and TRBJ1-2; possibly TRBD1 for D (5 bases). Germline V lookup: CDR1 LNHDA, CDR2 SQIVND (reference sequence). The CDR3 length is 13 residues. The ends were cut back, 7 bases at V and 8 bases at J, with 17 bases in the middle. The CDR3 is CASNTAARAGYTF. DNA of the CDR3: TGTGCCAGTAACACAGCCGCCAGGGCGGGCTACACCTTC.

This chain links TRBV28 with TRBJ2-3; 15 positions match TRBD2. CDR1 is MDHEN, CDR2 SYDVKM, per germline. This CDR3 has 15 amino acids. Unmatched junction bases numbered 10, after V lost 6 bases and J lost 12 bases. The CDR3 protein is CASSLGLAGGKYQYF. CDR3 coding DNA: TGTGCCAGCAGCCTCGGACTAGCGGGAGGGAAATATCAGTATTTT.

The V call is TRBV28, the J call TRBJ1-1; D might be TRBD1 (5 bases). The CDR3 sequence is 15 residues long. V lost 4 bases, J lost 11 bases, and 23 bases lay in between. Germline V gene data show CDR1 as MDHEN and CDR2 as SYDVKM. This chain's CDR3 is CASSSPTGTPVGAFF. CDR3 coding DNA: TGTGCCAGCAGTTCCCCAACCGGGACTCCCGTTGGGGCTTTCTTT.

The chain couples TRBV27 to TRBJ2-7; 12 bases align to TRBD2. The germline gives CDR1 MNHEY, CDR2 SMNVEV (reference sequence). The CDR3 has 16 residues. Trimming took 6 bases from V and 7 from J; bases not matched to a gene: 13. This chain's CDR3 is CASSHPRLAGDREQYF. The CDR3, as DNA: TGTGCCAGCAGCCACCCAAGACTAGCGGGAGATAGGGAGCAGTACTTC.

The chain links TRBV4-1 to TRBJ1-4, with D possibly matching TRBD1 (6 bases). V was cut by 0 bases and J by 9 bases, with 23 bases left in between. This CDR3 comprises 18 residues. In germline, CDR1 is MGHRA, CDR2 YSYEKL. The DNA of the CDR3 is TGCGCCAGCAGCCAAGAGCAGGGGCAGGGCGTAGGTTCTAAAAAACTGTTTTTT. This translates into CASSQEQGQGVGSKKLFF.

Worth noting for this clone: The same CDR3 is also encoded by other DNA sequences in this sample. V and J are TRBV6-5 and TRBJ2-7; the match to TRBD2 covers 10 bases. This CDR3 has 15 residues. Trimming removed 0 bases from V and 3 bases from J; junction bases left unmatched: 2. Germline CDR1 MNHEY, CDR2 SVGAGI. CDR3 sequence (DNA): TGTGCCAGCAGTTACTCGGCTAGCGGGAGCTACGAGCAGTACTTC. Its protein is CASSYSASGSYEQYF.

The chain has TRBV18 and TRBJ1-3; no firm D call. The V end was cut by 3 bases, the J end by 0 bases, with 9 bases between. CDR1 is KGHSH, CDR2 LQKENI, per germline. The CDR3 totals 15 residues. CDR3 in amino acids: CASSPVGLSGNTIYF. CDR3 bases: TGTGCCAGCTCACCCGTTGGCCTCTCTGGAAACACCATATATTTT.

The J gene is TRBJ2-5, the V gene TRBV5-1; D is possibly TRBD2 (5 bases). Trimming pared 0 bases from V and 5 bases from J, leaving 5 bases between. The CDR3 extends over 12 amino acids. In germline, CDR1 is SGHRS, CDR2 YFSETQ. CDR3 nucleotide sequence: TGCGCCAGCAGCTTGGGGAGGGAGACCCAGTACTTC. Translated, it gives CASSLGRETQYF. The full variable domain, rest sourced from reference TRBV5-1 and TRBJ2-5, is KAGVTQTPRYLIKTRGQQVTLSCSPISGHRSVSWYQQTPGQGLQFLFEYFSETQRNKGNFPGRFSGRQFSNSRSEMNVSTLELGDSALYLCASSLGRETQYFGPGTRLLVL.

This rearrangement joins TRBV18 to TRBJ1-4; TRBD1 agrees at 7 bases. The V segment lost 4 bases and the J segment 8 bases; nucleotides outside the gene matches: 10. The CDR3 sequence is 15 residues long. Germline CDR1 and CDR2: KGHSH and LQKENI. The CDR3 DNA sequence: TGTGCCAGCTCACAGGGGGCGACCTCTGGGGAAAAACTGTTTTTT. This translates into CASSQGATSGEKLFF.

In this sample, this clone turned up a few times. This chain connects TRBV25-1 to TRBJ2-1; TRBD1 agrees at 8 bases. This CDR3 has 15 residues. J was trimmed by 0 bases and V by 6 bases; bases with no gene match: 4. From germline, CDR1 is MGHDK and CDR2 SYGVNS. The CDR3 sequence is CASRDDRGSYNEQFF. The DNA for the CDR3 is TGTGCCAGCAGGGACGACAGGGGCTCCTACAATGAGCAGTTCTTC.